A selection of T cell receptor beta chains follows, all from one sample in a study of cytomegalovirus exposure and HLA in healthy donors. Here immunoSEQ multiplex PCR was the method, and the copy in TCRdb shows in-frame clones only, minus some. Among fewer than 140,000 clones listed, 60% to 80% were seen once. The specimen was PBMCs. These receptors came from a boy aged 10-17 years in good health and CMV-seronegative. CDR3s include the opening cysteine and the closing phenylalanine or tryptophan. Fields, in order: V gene, D gene, clone size, J gene, CDR3 protein, CDR3 DNA. A D gene is named only where the DNA matches it firmly. The size entry is marked missing in some rows and otherwise reads once, few, many or a size class.

TRBV5-1	-	-	TRBJ1-1	CASTSGGLNTEAFF	TGCGCCAGCACCTCCGGCGGTTTGAACACTGAAGCTTTCTTT
TRBV10-3	TRBD2	-	TRBJ2-3	CAISGKRDSGDTQYF	TGTGCCATCAGTGGTAAGCGGGACTCCGGTGATACGCAGTATTTT
TRBV6-5	-	-	TRBJ2-7	CASSYRDKAGYEQYF	TGTGCCAGCAGTTACCGGGACAAGGCGGGTTACGAGCAGTACTTC
TRBV19	-	-	TRBJ1-4	CASRGLENEKLFF	TGTGCCAGTAGAGGACTTGAGAATGAAAAACTGTTTTTT
TRBV6-5	-	once	TRBJ1-2	CASSLLGSLGYTF	TGTGCCAGCAGTTTACTCGGGAGCTTGGGCTACACCTTC
TRBV11-2	TRBD1	-	TRBJ1-6	CASSSDWTGGNSPLHF	TGTGCCAGCAGCTCAGACTGGACAGGCGGGAATTCACCCCTCCACTTT
TRBV4-1	-	-	TRBJ1-5	CASSQVFPGNQPQHF	TGCGCCAGCAGCCAAGTGTTCCCGGGGAATCAGCCCCAGCATTTT
TRBV7-9	TRBD1	-	TRBJ2-1	CASRQDPGQGSNEQFF	TGTGCCAGCAGACAAGATCCGGGACAGGGAAGCAATGAGCAGTTCTTC
TRBV27	TRBD1	-	TRBJ1-5	CASSLHGSRQGRGNQPQHF	TGTGCCAGCAGTTTGCACGGGAGCAGACAGGGCCGGGGGAATCAGCCCCAGCATTTT
TRBV5-1	-	-	TRBJ2-7	CASSIQGDEQYF	TGCGCCAGCAGCATACAGGGAGACGAGCAGTACTTC
TRBV6-1	-	few	TRBJ2-3	CASSARHQAGDTQYF	TGTGCCAGCAGTGCACGCCATCAGGCTGGAGATACGCAGTATTTT
TRBV2	TRBD2	-	TRBJ2-3	CASRNVAGGNTDTQYF	TGTGCCAGCAGGAACGTAGCGGGGGGGAACACAGATACGCAGTATTTT
TRBV30	-	-	TRBJ1-1	CAWSGRGGRLNTEAFF	TGTGCCTGGAGTGGGAGGGGTGGCAGGCTAAACACTGAAGCTTTCTTT
TRBV6-5	-	-	TRBJ2-2	CASSYSLNTGELFF	TGTGCCAGCAGTTACTCTCTTAACACCGGGGAGCTGTTTTTT
TRBV5-1	TRBD2	-	TRBJ2-1	CASSLASFGLAGVDEQFF	TGCGCCAGCAGCTTGGCCTCGTTTGGGCTAGCGGGAGTTGATGAGCAGTTCTTC
TRBV7-9	-	few	TRBJ1-1	CASKTGGNTEAFF	TGTGCCAGCAAAACGGGGGGTAACACTGAAGCTTTCTTT
TRBV5-1	TRBD1	-	TRBJ2-7	CASSWDRGYEQYF	TGCGCCAGCAGCTGGGACAGAGGCTACGAGCAGTACTTC
TRBV28	TRBD1	few	TRBJ1-6	CASVTPGQGASPLHF	TGTGCCAGCGTTACCCCCGGACAGGGGGCTTCACCCCTCCACTTT
TRBV4-1	-	-	TRBJ1-1	CASSRLGGGTEAFF	TGCGCCAGCAGCCGCCTGGGCGGGGGCACTGAAGCTTTCTTT
TRBV27	-	-	TRBJ2-4	CASSLSRTPKNIQYF	TGTGCCAGCAGTTTATCGCGGACACCCAAAAACATTCAGTACTTC
TRBV11-3	-	-	TRBJ2-7	CASSLMTAGDHEQYF	TGTGCCAGCAGCTTAATGACGGCAGGGGATCACGAGCAGTACTTC
TRBV7-2	TRBD1	-	TRBJ2-5	CASSKQLGGREETQYF	TGTGCCAGCAGCAAGCAGTTAGGGGGCAGGGAAGAGACCCAGTACTTC
TRBV10-3	-	-	TRBJ2-7	CAIRGGSNRDSGEQYF	TGTGCCATCAGAGGAGGGTCAAACCGGGACTCTGGAGAGCAGTACTTC
TRBV2	TRBD1	few	TRBJ1-5	CASTKDRGYNQPQHF	TGTGCCAGCACCAAGGACAGGGGGTACAATCAGCCCCAGCATTTT
TRBV6-1	TRBD1	-	TRBJ1-2	CASSGPGQSYGYTF	TGTGCCAGCAGTGGACCGGGACAGAGCTATGGCTACACCTTC
TRBV25-1	TRBD1	-	TRBJ1-2	CASRGQDGYTF	TGTGCCAGCAGAGGACAGGATGGCTACACCTTC
TRBV7-3	-	-	TRBJ2-3	CASSLTGQGLGTDTQYF	TGTGCCAGCAGCTTAACGGGGCAGGGGTTGGGCACAGATACGCAGTATTTT
TRBV6-6	TRBD1	once	TRBJ1-3	CASSWTGRSGNTIYF	TGTGCCAGCAGTTGGACAGGGCGATCGGGAAACACCATATATTTT
TRBV2	-	once	TRBJ2-7	CASSGTGFGEQYF	TGTGCCAGTAGCGGGACAGGGTTCGGCGAGCAGTACTTC
TRBV14	-	-	TRBJ1-4	CASRQGFEKLFF	TGTGCCAGCAGGCAGGGATTCGAAAAACTGTTTTTT
TRBV5-1	-	-	TRBJ2-5	CASQPGFYQETQYF	TGCGCCAGCCAACCGGGATTCTATCAAGAGACCCAGTACTTC
TRBV7-9	-	few	TRBJ2-1	CASSLASYAEQFF	TGTGCCAGCAGCCTAGCTAGCTACGCTGAGCAGTTCTTC
TRBV5-1	-	-	TRBJ1-3	CASSPLGSSGNTIYF	TGCGCCAGCAGCCCCCTTGGCAGCTCTGGAAACACCATATATTTT
TRBV5-1	-	-	TRBJ2-3	CASSFEGTDTQYF	TGCGCCAGCAGCTTCGAGGGCACAGATACGCAGTATTTT
TRBV6-5	-	once	TRBJ1-1	CASTLGAEAFF	TGTGCCAGCACCCTCGGGGCTGAAGCTTTCTTT
TRBV4-3	-	-	TRBJ2-1	CASSYLSGGDNEQFF	TGCGCCAGCAGCTACCTCTCCGGGGGAGACAATGAGCAGTTCTTC
TRBV7-6	TRBD1	-	TRBJ2-5	CASSPQGAFGETQYF	TGTGCCAGCAGCCCACAGGGGGCGTTTGGCGAGACCCAGTACTTC